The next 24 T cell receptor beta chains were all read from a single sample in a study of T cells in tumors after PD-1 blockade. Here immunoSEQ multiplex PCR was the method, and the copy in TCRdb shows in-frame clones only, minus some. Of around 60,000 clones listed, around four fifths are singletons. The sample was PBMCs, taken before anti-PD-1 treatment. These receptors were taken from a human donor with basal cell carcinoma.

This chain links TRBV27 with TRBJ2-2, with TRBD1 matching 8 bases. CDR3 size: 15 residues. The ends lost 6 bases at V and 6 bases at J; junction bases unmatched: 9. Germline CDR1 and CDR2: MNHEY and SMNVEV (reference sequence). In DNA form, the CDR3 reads TGTGCCAGCAGCACCAGGGGGCGCGTGGCCGGGGAGCTGTTTTTT. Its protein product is CASSTRGRVAGELFF.

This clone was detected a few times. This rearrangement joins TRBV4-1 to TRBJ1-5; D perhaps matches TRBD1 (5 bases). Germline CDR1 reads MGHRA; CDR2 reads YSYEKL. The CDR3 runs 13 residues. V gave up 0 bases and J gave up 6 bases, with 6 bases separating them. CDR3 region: CASSQDQGQPQHF. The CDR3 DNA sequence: TGCGCCAGCAGCCAAGATCAGGGTCAGCCCCAGCATTTT.

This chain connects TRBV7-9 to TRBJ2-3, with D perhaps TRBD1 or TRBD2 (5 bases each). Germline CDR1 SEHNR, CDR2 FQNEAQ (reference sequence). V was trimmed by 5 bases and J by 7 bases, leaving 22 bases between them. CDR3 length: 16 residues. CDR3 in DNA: TGTGCCAGCAGCCCCCCATTTAGGGACGACGTATATACGCAGTATTTT. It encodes CASSPPFRDDVYTQYF.

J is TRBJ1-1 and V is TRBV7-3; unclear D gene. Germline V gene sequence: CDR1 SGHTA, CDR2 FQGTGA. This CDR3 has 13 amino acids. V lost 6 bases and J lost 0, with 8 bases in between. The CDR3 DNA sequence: TGTGCCAGCAGAAAACAGATGAACACTGAAGCTTTCTTT. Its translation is CASRKQMNTEAFF.

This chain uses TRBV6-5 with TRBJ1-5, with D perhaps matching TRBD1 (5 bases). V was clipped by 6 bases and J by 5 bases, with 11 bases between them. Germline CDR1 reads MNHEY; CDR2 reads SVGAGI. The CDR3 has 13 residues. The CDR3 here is CASSRQSDQPQHF. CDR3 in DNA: TGTGCCAGCAGCCGACAGTCGGATCAGCCCCAGCATTTT.

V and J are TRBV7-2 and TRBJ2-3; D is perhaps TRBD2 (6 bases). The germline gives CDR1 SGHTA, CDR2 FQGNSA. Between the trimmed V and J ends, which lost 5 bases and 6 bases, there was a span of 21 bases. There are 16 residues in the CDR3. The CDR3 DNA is TGTGCCAGCAGCGGCCGGGACTCGGTGACGTATGATACGCAGTATTTT. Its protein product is CASSGRDSVTYDTQYF.

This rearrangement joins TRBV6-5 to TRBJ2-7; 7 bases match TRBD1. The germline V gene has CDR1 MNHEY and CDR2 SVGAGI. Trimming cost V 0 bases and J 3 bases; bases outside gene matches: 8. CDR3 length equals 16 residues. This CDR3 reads CASSYSTRTGDYEQYF. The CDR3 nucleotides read TGTGCCAGCAGTTACTCGACGCGGACAGGAGACTACGAGCAGTACTTC.

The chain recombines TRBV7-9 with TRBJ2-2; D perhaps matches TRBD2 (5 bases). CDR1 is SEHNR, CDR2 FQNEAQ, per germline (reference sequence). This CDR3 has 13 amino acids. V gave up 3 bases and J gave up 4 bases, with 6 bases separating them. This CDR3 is CASSFAGTGELFF. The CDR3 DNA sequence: TGTGCCAGCAGCTTTGCGGGCACCGGGGAGCTGTTTTTT.

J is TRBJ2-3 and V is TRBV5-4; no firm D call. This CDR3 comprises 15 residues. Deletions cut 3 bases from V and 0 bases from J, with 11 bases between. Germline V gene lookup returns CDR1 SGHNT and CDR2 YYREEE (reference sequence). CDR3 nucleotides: TGTGCCAGCAGCTCCGGCCCCACTAGCACAGATACGCAGTATTTT. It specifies CASSSGPTSTDTQYF.

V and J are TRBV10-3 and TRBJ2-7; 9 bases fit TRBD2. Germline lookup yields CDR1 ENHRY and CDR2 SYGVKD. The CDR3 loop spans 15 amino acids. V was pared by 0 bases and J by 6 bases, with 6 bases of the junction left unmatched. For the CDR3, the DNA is TGTGCCATCAGTGAGTCGGGGCTAGCGGGGTCCGAGCAGTACTTC. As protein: CAISESGLAGSEQYF.

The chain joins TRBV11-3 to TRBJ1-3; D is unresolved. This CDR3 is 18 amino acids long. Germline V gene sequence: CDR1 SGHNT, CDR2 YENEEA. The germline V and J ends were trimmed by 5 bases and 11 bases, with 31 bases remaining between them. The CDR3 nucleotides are TGTGCCAGCAGCCGACTCGGCAGGACCTCTGGGTTAGTGTCTGCCATATATTTT. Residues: CASSRLGRTSGLVSAIYF.

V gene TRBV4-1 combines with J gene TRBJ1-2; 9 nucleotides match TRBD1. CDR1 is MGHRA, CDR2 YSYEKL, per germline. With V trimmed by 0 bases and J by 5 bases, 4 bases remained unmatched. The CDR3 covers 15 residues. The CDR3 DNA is TGCGCCAGCAGCCAAGACCCGGGACAGGGATATGGCTACACCTTC. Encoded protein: CASSQDPGQGYGYTF.

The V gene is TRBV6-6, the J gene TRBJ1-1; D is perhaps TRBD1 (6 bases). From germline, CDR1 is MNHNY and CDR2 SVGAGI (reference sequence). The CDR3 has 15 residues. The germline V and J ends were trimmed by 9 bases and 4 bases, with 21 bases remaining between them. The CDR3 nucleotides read TGTGCCAGTCATACCCTACAGGGCCTAGCCACTGAAGCTTTCTTT. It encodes CASHTLQGLATEAFF.

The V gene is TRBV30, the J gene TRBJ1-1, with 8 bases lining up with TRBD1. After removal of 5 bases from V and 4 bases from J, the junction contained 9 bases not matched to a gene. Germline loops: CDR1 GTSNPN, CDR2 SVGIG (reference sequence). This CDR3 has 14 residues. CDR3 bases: TGTGCCTGGTATGCCAGGGGGCGAGTCACTGAAGCTTTCTTT. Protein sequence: CAWYARGRVTEAFF.

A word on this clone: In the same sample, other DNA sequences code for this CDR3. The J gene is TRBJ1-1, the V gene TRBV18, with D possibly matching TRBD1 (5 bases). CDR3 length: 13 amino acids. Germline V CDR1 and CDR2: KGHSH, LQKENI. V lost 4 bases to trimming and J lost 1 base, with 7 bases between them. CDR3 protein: CASSQQGNTEAFF. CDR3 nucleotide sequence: TGTGCCAGCTCACAGCAGGGGAACACTGAAGCTTTCTTT.

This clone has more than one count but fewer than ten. CDR3 bases: TGCGCCAGCAGCTTGGATGGTAGCGGGGGGGTAGTCAATGAGCAGTTCTTC. It specifies CASSLDGSGGVVNEQFF. V and J are TRBV5-1 and TRBJ2-1, with 11 bases that match TRBD2. This CDR3 region has 17 residues. The J segment lost 6 bases and the V segment lost 0 bases, leaving 8 bases of the junction unmatched. Germline V lookup: CDR1 SGHRS, CDR2 YFSETQ.

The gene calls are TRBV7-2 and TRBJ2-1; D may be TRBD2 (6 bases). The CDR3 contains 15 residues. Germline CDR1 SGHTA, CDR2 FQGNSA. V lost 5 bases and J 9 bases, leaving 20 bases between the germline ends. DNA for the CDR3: TGTGCCAGCAGCCCTCCGCGCGGGGCCTCTACTGAGCAGTTCTTC. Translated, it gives CASSPPRGASTEQFF.

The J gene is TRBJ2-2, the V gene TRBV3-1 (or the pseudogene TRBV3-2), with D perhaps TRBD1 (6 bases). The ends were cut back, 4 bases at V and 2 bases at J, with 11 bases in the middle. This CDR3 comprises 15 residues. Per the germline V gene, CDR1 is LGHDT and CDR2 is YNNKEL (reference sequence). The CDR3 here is CASSPPDRNTGELFF. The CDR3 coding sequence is TGTGCCAGCAGCCCTCCGGACAGAAACACCGGGGAGCTGTTTTTT.

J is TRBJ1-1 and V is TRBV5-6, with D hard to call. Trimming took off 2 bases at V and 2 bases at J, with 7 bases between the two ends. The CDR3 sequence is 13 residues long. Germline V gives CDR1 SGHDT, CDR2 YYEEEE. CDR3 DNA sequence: TGTGCCAGCAGCTTCCGGTACAACACTGAAGCTTTCTTT. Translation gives CASSFRYNTEAFF.

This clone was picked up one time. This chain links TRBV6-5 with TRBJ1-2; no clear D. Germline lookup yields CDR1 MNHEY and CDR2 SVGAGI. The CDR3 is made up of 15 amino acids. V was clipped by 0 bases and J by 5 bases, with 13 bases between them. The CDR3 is CASSYSGRSRYGYTF. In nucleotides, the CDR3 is TGTGCCAGCAGTTACTCGGGGAGATCTCGATATGGCTACACCTTC.

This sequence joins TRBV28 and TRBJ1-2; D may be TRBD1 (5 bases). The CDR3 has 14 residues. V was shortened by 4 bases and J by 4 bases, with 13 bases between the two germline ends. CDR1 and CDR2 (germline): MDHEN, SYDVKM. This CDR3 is CASSSNGGIYGYTF. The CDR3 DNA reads TGTGCCAGCAGTTCAAACGGGGGGATCTATGGCTACACCTTC.

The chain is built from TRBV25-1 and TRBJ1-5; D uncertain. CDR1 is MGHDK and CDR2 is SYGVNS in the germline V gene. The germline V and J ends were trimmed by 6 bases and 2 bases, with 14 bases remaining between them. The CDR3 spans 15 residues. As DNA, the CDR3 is TGTGCCAGCAGACAAGCGGGTGGAGGCAATCAGCCCCAGCATTTT. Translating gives CASRQAGGGNQPQHF. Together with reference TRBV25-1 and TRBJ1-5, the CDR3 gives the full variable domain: EADIYQTPRYLVIGTGKKITLECSQTMGHDKMYWYQQDPGMELHLIHYSYGVNSTEKGDLSSESTVSRIRTEHFPLTLESARPSHTSQYLCASRQAGGGNQPQHFGDGTRLSIL.

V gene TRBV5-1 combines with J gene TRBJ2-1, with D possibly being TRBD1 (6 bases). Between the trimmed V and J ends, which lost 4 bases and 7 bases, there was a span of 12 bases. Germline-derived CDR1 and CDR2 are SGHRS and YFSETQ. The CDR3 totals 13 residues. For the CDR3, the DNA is TGCGCCAGCAGCAAGACAGGTCTAAATGAGCAGTTCTTC. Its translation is CASSKTGLNEQFF. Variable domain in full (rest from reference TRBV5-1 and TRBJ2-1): KAGVTQTPRYLIKTRGQQVTLSCSPISGHRSVSWYQQTPGQGLQFLFEYFSETQRNKGNFPGRFSGRQFSNSRSEMNVSTLELGDSALYLCASSKTGLNEQFFGPGTRLTVL.

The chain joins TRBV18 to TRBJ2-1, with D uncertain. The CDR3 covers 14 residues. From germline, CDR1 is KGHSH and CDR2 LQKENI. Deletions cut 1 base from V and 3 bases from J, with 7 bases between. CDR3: CASSPLKNYNEQFF. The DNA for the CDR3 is TGTGCCAGCTCACCACTTAAAAACTACAATGAGCAGTTCTTC.